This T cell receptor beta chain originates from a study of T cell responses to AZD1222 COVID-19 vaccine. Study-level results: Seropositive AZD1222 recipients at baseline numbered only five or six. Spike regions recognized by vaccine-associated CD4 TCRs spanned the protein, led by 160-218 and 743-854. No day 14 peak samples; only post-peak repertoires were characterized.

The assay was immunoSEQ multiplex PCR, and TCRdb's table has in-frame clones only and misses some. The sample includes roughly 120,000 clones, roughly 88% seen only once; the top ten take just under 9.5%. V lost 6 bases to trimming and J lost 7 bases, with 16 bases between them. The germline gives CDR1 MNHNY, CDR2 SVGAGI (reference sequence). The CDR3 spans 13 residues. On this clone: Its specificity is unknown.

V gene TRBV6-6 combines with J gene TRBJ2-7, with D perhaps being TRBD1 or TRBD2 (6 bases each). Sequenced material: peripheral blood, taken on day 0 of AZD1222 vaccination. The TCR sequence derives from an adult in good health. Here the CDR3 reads CASSLKEGGEQYF. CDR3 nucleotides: TGTGCCAGCAGCCTAAAAGAAGGGGGGGAGCAGTACTTC.